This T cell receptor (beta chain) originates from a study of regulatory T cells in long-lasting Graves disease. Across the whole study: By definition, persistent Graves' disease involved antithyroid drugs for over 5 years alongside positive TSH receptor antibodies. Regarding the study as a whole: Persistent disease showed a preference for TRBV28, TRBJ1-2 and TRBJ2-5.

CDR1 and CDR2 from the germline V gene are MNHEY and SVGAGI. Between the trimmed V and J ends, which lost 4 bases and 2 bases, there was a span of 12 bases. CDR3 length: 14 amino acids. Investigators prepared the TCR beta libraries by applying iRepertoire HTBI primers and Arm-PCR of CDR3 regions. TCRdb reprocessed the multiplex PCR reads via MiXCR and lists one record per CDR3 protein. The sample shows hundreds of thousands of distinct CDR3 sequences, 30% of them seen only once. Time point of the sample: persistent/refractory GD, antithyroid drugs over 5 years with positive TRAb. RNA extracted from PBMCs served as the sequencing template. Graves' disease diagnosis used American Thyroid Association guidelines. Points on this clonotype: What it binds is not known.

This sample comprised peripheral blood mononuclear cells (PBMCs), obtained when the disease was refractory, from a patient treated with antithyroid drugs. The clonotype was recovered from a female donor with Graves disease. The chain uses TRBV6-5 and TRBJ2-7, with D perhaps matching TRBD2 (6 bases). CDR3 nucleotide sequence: TGTGCCAGCAGTTCGTTTGGCGGGGCCTACGAGCAGTACTTC. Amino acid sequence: CASSSFGGAYEQYF.